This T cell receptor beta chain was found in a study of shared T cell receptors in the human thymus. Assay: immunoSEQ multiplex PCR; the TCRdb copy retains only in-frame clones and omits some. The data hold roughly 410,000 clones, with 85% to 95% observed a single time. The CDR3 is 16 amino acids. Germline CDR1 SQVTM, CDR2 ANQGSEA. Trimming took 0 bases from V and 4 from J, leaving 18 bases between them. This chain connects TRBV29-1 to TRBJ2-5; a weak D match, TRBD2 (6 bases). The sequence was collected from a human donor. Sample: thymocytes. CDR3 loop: CSVEDLIPGVGETQYF. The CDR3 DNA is TGCAGCGTTGAAGATCTTATTCCGGGAGTGGGAGAGACCCAGTACTTC. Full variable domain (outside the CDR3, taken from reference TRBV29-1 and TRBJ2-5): SAVISQKPSRDICQRGTSLTIQCQVDSQVTMMFWYRQQPGQSLTLIATANQGSEATYESGFVIDKFPISRPNLTFSTLTVSNMSPEDSSIYLCSVEDLIPGVGETQYFGPGTRLLVL.